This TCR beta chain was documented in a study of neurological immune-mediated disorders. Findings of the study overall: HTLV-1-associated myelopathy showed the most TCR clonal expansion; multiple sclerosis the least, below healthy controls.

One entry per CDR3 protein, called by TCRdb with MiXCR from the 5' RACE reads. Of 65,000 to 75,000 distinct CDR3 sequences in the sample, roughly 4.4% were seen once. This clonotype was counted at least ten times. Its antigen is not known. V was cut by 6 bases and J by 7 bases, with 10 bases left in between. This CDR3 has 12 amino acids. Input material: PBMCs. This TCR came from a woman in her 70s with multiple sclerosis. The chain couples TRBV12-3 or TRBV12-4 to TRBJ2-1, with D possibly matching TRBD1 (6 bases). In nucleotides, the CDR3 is TGTGCCAGCAGCCAAGGGGGTAATGAGCAGTTCTTC. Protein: CASSQGGNEQFF.